This T cell receptor (beta chain) stems from a study of T cell clonotyping in hematopoietic cell transplantation. For the study at large: Recipient samples before transplant were obtained post-cytoreduction. Study results and limitations: Pathologically expanded recipient clonotypes increased progressively from day 30 to day 180 as diversity fell. At the given depth, recipient repertoires were over 95% de novo clonotypes.

Sample time point: recipient sample about 28 days before transplant, after cytoreduction. Regarding this clone: Its antigen remains unknown.

Germline loops: CDR1 LNHDA, CDR2 SQIVND (reference sequence). The CDR3 loop spans 14 amino acids. V was cut by 7 bases and J by 1 base, with 10 bases left in between. This table comes from immunoSEQ multiplex PCR, and its TCRdb copy is limited to in-frame clones, with some not included. Of roughly 49,000 clones detected, under 90% appear once; the ten largest clones hold about 6.1%. The rearrangement links TRBV19 to TRBJ2-2; D not certain. Sample: peripheral blood mononuclear cells, taken before stem cell transplant. The receptor was isolated from a man aged 60-69 years with biphenotypic leukemia. Some clones in this sample may be carry-over from other donors' samples. CDR3 residues: CASTRAENTGELFF. CDR3 sequence (DNA): TGTGCCAGTACTCGGGCAGAGAACACCGGGGAGCTGTTTTTT.